The subject of this entry is one T cell receptor (beta chain). Its antigen is as yet unknown. These data belong to a study of blood T cells in healthy people across ages. With a J-beta primer mix and a sample-barcoded 5' primer, a second PCR ran 7 to 11 cycles. TCRdb re-derived calls from the 5' RACE reads in MiXCR, one entry per CDR3 protein. The sample lists about 1,000,000 distinct CDR3 sequences, under 55% occurring once. From germline, CDR1 is LGHDT and CDR2 YNNKEL (reference sequence). The CDR3 runs 15 residues. Study outcomes and limitations: Whereas aged donors had fewer naive CD4+ cells, long-lived donors had more of them and higher diversity.

Samples had at least 7 million PBMCs isolated from them. The rearrangement links TRBV3-1 to TRBJ2-5; tentatively, D is TRBD2 (6 bases). The end of the DNA aligns better with TRBJ2-7, so the J call may be wrong. The sample consisted of blood. The sequence came from a woman aged 55-75 years in good health. CDR3 protein: CASSRGDFVGLEQYF. Here the CDR3 DNA reads TGTGCCAGCAGCCGTGGGGACTTTGTGGGTCTCGAGCAGTACTTC.